This TCR beta chain was recovered during a study of cytomegalovirus exposure and HLA in healthy donors. Notes on the study in general: It was reported that the classifier diagnosed cytomegalovirus status with high specificity and sensitivity in both the original and validation cohorts. Later analysis identified 15,000 to 20,000 TCR beta sequences associated with HLA alleles, using a false discovery rate threshold of 0.05.

The CDR3 loop spans 19 amino acids. Germline assignment: CDR1 SGHTA and CDR2 FQGNSA. V dropped 2 bases and J dropped 0; count of bases not matched to a gene: 6. Concerning this clone: Its target is not known.

Both 60 Vbeta primers and 13 Jbeta primers went into the PCR. The method was immunoSEQ multiplex PCR; TCRdb's version includes in-frame clones alone and lacks a portion of them. The sample has around 300,000 clones, about 66% seen once; the top ten hold under 3%. This sequence was found in a female donor in good health and CMV-seronegative. The V and J genes are TRBV7-2 and TRBJ2-3; 15 nucleotides line up with TRBD2. Sequencing was done on a sample of PBMCs. The CDR3 coding sequence is TGTGCCAGCAGCTTACCTGGGACTAGCGGGGGGAGAAGCACAGATACGCAGTATTTT. This encodes CASSLPGTSGGRSTDTQYF. The whole variable domain, remainder taken from reference TRBV7-2 and TRBJ2-3, is GAGVSQSPSNKVTEKGKDVELRCDPISGHTALYWYRQSLGQGLEFLIYFQGNSAPDKSGLPSDRFSAERTGGSVSTLTIQRTQQEDSAVYLCASSLPGTSGGRSTDTQYFGPGTRLTVL.